A selection of T cell receptor beta chains follows, all from one sample in a study of T cells in Graves' hyperthyroidism and ophthalmopathy. TCRdb ran MiXCR on the multiplex PCR reads and lists one entry per CDR3 protein. The sample lists about 530,000 distinct CDR3 sequences, 15% to 20% occurring once. The sample comprised blood. The receptor set was obtained from a woman aged 18-29 years with Graves' ophthalmopathy. Both conserved end residues are part of each CDR3. D genes are given only for firm matches. Clone sizes are given selectively: once, few, many, or a class where the clone is expanded.

clone size | J gene | D gene | V gene | CDR3 DNA | CDR3 protein
. | TRBJ2-5 | TRBD1 | TRBV19 | TGTGCCAGTAGTATTTCGGTGACAGGGACGGGAGAGACCCAGTACTTC | CASSISVTGTGETQYF
many | TRBJ2-1 | . | TRBV2 | TGTGCCAGCAGTGAAGTCGAGCACAATGAGCAGTTCTTC | CASSEVEHNEQFF
few | TRBJ2-3 | TRBD2 | TRBV30 | TGTGCCTGGGGACTAGCAGGCACAGATACGCAGTATTTT | CAWGLAGTDTQYF
many | TRBJ2-7 | . | TRBV12-3/TRBV12-4 | TGTGCCAGCAGACGGGACGGGGAGTCCTACGAGCAGTACTTC | CASRRDGESYEQYF
few | TRBJ2-1 | . | TRBV13 | TGTGCCAGCAGCTTAAGGCGGGGGCACTACAATGAGCAGTTCTTC | CASSLRRGHYNEQFF
many | TRBJ1-1 | TRBD1 | TRBV27 | TGTGCCAGCAGATCCGGGACAGGGAGAACAACCACTGAAGCTTTCTTT | CASRSGTGRTTTEAFF
many | TRBJ2-2 | TRBD2 | TRBV20-1 | TGCAGTGCTAGAGAAGGAGGAGCGGGAGGGCTAGGGGAGCTGTTTTTT | CSAREGGAGGLGELFF
many | TRBJ2-3 | TRBD2 | TRBV27 | TGTGCCAGCAGTCAAACTAGCGGAATCACAGATACGCAGTATTTT | CASSQTSGITDTQYF
many | TRBJ1-2 | . | TRBV9 | TGTGCCAGCAGCCCGGACCGACAGTATGGCTACACCTTC | CASSPDRQYGYTF
many | TRBJ2-7 | . | TRBV2 | TGTGCCAGCAGTGGACTAGGCCGCGAGCAGTACTTC | CASSGLGREQYF
. | TRBJ2-5 | . | TRBV7-2 | TGTGCCAGCAGCTTAGCCGGAGCGGGTTTGGAGACCCAGTACTTC | CASSLAGAGLETQYF
many | TRBJ2-3 | . | TRBV18 | TGTGCCAGCTCACCACAACTAACAGATACGCAGTATTTT | CASSPQLTDTQYF
. | TRBJ2-6 | . | TRBV20-1 | TGCAGTGCTAGAGACACAGGGAGCTCTGGGGCCAACGTCCTGACTTTC | CSARDTGSSGANVLTF
many | TRBJ1-1 | . | TRBV28 | TGTGCCAGCAACTCGGACCGGGAGGTGTCCACTGAAGCTTTCTTT | CASNSDREVSTEAFF
. | TRBJ1-2 | . | TRBV28 | TGTGCCAGCAGTTCTACAGTTTGTGGCTACACCTTC | CASSSTVCGYTF
many | TRBJ1-6 | TRBD1 | TRBV3-1 | TGTGCCAGCAGGAATGGACAGGGGAGTTCACCCCTCCACTTT | CASRNGQGSSPLHF
. | TRBJ1-2 | TRBD1 | TRBV20-1 | TGCAGTGCTACCGACGACAGGGCCTATGGCTACACCTTC | CSATDDRAYGYTF
many | TRBJ1-5 | . | TRBV27 | TGTGCCAGCAGTTTAAACGCGAGTCCTCAGCCCCAGCATTTT | CASSLNASPQPQHF
. | TRBJ1-1 | TRBD1 | TRBV24-1 | TGTGCCACCAGTGACCAGGGGGCGGATGAAGCTTTCTTT | CATSDQGADEAFF
many | TRBJ1-1 | . | TRBV5-1 | TGCGCCAGCAGCGTTGCCCCCAGAACCCCCCTTACAGGGAACACTGAAGCTTTCTTT | CASSVAPRTPLTGNTEAFF
many | TRBJ2-5 | . | TRBV29-1 | TGCAGCGTTGAAGGCCGGTTGCAAGAGACCCAGTACTTC | CSVEGRLQETQYF
many | TRBJ1-3 | . | TRBV30 | TGTGCCTGGAGACTCGGGCCCCAGGGAAACACCATATATTTT | CAWRLGPQGNTIYF
few | TRBJ1-6 | . | TRBV12-3/TRBV12-4 | TGTGCCAGCAGTTTGAGGAATTCACCCCTCCACTTT | CASSLRNSPLHF
many | TRBJ1-1 | . | TRBV3-1 | TGTGCCAGCAGCCAAGAAAGGCTCAACACTGAAGCTTTCTTT | CASSQERLNTEAFF
many | TRBJ1-2 | TRBD1 | TRBV11-2 | TGTGCCAGCAGCCAAATACAGGGGGCAGATTATGGCTACACCTTC | CASSQIQGADYGYTF
many | TRBJ1-1 | . | TRBV6-2/TRBV6-3 | TGTGCCAGCAGCTGGGTTCAACTGAACACTGAAGCTTTCTTT | CASSWVQLNTEAFF
. | TRBJ2-1 | . | TRBV2 | TGTGCCAGCTCACCACCTCGGGGATACAATGAGCAGTTCTTC | CASSPPRGYNEQFF
many | TRBJ2-1 | . | TRBV7-9 | TGTGCCAGCAGCCCCCCCAATCCCTCGGGCAATGAGCAGTTCTTC | CASSPPNPSGNEQFF
many | TRBJ2-7 | TRBD2 | TRBV10-3 | TGTGCCATCCGGGACTACACCTACGAGCAGTACTTC | CAIRDYTYEQYF
few | TRBJ1-1 | TRBD1 | TRBV25-1 | TGTGCCAGCAGTGGATTCAAAAACAGGGGGCTTAAGGGGAACACTGAAGCTTTCTTT | CASSGFKNRGLKGNTEAFF
many | TRBJ2-7 | TRBD2 | TRBV18 | TGTGCCAGCTCACCGACTAGCGGGGTCTACGAGCAGTACTTC | CASSPTSGVYEQYF
many | TRBJ1-1 | . | TRBV6-1 | TGTGCCAGCAGTGAAGCTCTTGGAGCTGATCAAGCTTTCTTT | CASSEALGADQAFF
many | TRBJ2-7 | . | TRBV13 | TGTGCCAGCAGTCCGGTTCTGAGCGGATCCTACGAGCAGTACTTC | CASSPVLSGSYEQYF
many | TRBJ1-1 | . | TRBV20-1 | TGCAGTGCTAGAACGGTTTTGGGAGGGAACACTGAAGCTTTCTTT | CSARTVLGGNTEAFF
few | TRBJ1-2 | . | TRBV5-4 | TGTGCCAGCAGCTCCTGGACAGTGGGGTATGGCTACACCTTC | CASSSWTVGYGYTF